Following are 14 T cell receptor beta chains from one sample sequenced in a study of blood T cell repertoires in COVID-19. The protocol was immunoSEQ multiplex PCR, while the TCRdb copy is restricted to in-frame clones and leaves out a portion. The repertoire holds 50,000 to 70,000 clones, with about 86% as singletons. Sequencing was carried out using peripheral blood. The source is a man aged 50-60 years with active COVID-19.

This clone turned up a few times. This rearrangement joins TRBV7-2 to TRBJ2-3, with 7 positions matching TRBD2. Germline CDR1 and CDR2: SGHTA and FQGNSA. This CDR3 comprises 16 residues. After removal of 1 base from V and 3 bases from J, the junction contained 7 bases not matched to a gene. This chain's CDR3 is CASSLGVGGRTDTQYF. DNA of the CDR3: TGTGCCAGCAGCTTAGGGGTCGGGGGGAGAACAGATACGCAGTATTTT.

The chain employs TRBV12-5 and TRBJ1-2; weak D call: TRBD1 (6 bases). V was cut by 6 bases and J by 7 bases, with 15 bases left in between. This CDR3 is built from 13 residues. Germline V gives CDR1 LGHNT, CDR2 FRNRAP. As DNA, the CDR3 is TGTGCTAGTGGATCAAACAGGGCGAGTGGCTACACCTTC. It is translated as CASGSNRASGYTF.

The V and J genes are TRBV2 and TRBJ1-1, with 7 bases aligning to TRBD1. This CDR3 is built from 15 residues. With V trimmed by 1 base and J by 6 bases, 8 bases remained unmatched. CDR1 SNHLY and CDR2 FYNNEI come from the germline V gene. The CDR3 loop reads CASSEGTAGGAEAFF. In DNA form, the CDR3 reads TGTGCCAGCAGTGAAGGGACGGCAGGGGGTGCTGAAGCTTTCTTT.

The chain employs TRBV15 and TRBJ1-3; TRBD1 agrees at 9 bases. The CDR3 loop spans 19 amino acids. Germline loops: CDR1 LNHNV, CDR2 YYDKDF (reference sequence). The ends lost 1 base at V and 2 bases at J; junction bases unmatched: 12. The CDR3 DNA reads TGTGCCACCAGCAGAGCTTTTGGTTACAGGGGGCAGGCTGGAAACACCATATATTTT. Its protein is CATSRAFGYRGQAGNTIYF. Full variable domain (remainder filled in from reference TRBV15 and TRBJ1-3): DAMVIQNPRYQVTQFGKPVTLSCSQTLNHNVMYWYQQKSSQAPKLLFHYYDKDFNNEADTPDNFQSRRPNTSFCFLDIRSPGLGDTAMYLCATSRAFGYRGQAGNTIYFGEGSWLTVV.

This clone was counted once. The chain employs TRBV10-2 and TRBJ1-1; TRBD1 aligns across 7 bases. This CDR3 has 14 residues. The germline CDR1 and CDR2 sequences are WSHSY and SAAADI. Germline trimming cut 3 bases from V and 7 bases from J; bases unmatched to any gene: 8. CDR3 protein: CASSDMTGTLEAFF. The DNA of the CDR3 is TGCGCCAGCAGTGACATGACAGGGACCCTTGAAGCTTTCTTT.

The V call is TRBV3-1 (or the pseudogene TRBV3-2), the J call TRBJ2-5; tentative D call: TRBD2 (6 bases). The length of the CDR3 is 13 residues. Germline V gene sequence: CDR1 LGHDT, CDR2 YNNKEL (reference sequence). Trimming left V 3 bases short and J 5 bases short, with 10 bases between. Here the CDR3 DNA reads TGTGCCAGCAGCCATCTTGGGGGGGAGACCCAGTACTTC. It is translated as CASSHLGGETQYF.

V is TRBV12-3 or TRBV12-4 and J is TRBJ1-1; D ambiguous. Trimming removed 0 bases at V and 7 bases at J, with 3 bases between. This CDR3 region has 11 residues. The CDR3 loop reads CASSLAREAFF. The CDR3 DNA follows: TGTGCCAGCAGTTTAGCCCGTGAAGCTTTCTTT.

This clone was observed a single time. The chain links TRBV9 to TRBJ1-1, with D possibly being TRBD1 (5 bases). The V end lost 4 bases, the J end lost 3 bases, and 10 bases lay between the germline ends. The germline V gene has CDR1 SGDLS and CDR2 YYNGEE. The CDR3 consists of 13 residues. The CDR3 region is CASSRGGDTEAFF. The CDR3 nucleotides read TGTGCCAGCAGCCGCGGGGGAGACACTGAAGCTTTCTTT.

This CDR3 reads CASSFGGTKGGYEQYF. The CDR3, as DNA: TGTGCCAGCAGCTTTGGGGGTACAAAAGGGGGTTACGAGCAGTACTTC. The chain combines TRBV5-5 with TRBJ2-7, with D perhaps matching TRBD1 (6 bases). The CDR3 runs 16 residues. Trimming removed 2 bases at V and 4 bases at J, with 19 bases between. CDR1 and CDR2 (germline): SGHKS, YYEKEE (reference sequence).

The gene calls are TRBV13 and TRBJ1-2, with D unclear. Germline V gene data show CDR1 as PRHDT and CDR2 as FYEKMQ (reference sequence). V shed 5 bases and J shed 4 bases, with 14 bases lying between them. The CDR3 has 14 residues. Written as DNA, the CDR3 is TGTGCCAGCAGCAATGGGGAGAGGTTCTATGGCTACACCTTC. As protein: CASSNGERFYGYTF.

The chain couples TRBV28 to TRBJ2-1; 7 bases are a match to TRBD2. The V and J ends lost 3 bases and 6 bases, in that order; junction bases with no gene match: 11. The CDR3 spans 16 residues. Germline CDR1 reads MDHEN; CDR2 reads SYDVKM. The CDR3 here is CASSFYQRGKANEQFF. CDR3 DNA sequence: TGTGCCAGCAGTTTTTATCAGCGGGGCAAAGCCAATGAGCAGTTCTTC.

The J gene is TRBJ2-1, the V gene TRBV2, with TRBD2 matching over 9 bases. Germline CDR1 and CDR2: SNHLY and FYNNEI. The CDR3 totals 15 residues. The junction had 4 bases not matched to a gene; V was cut back by 0 bases and J by 7 bases. In DNA form, the CDR3 reads TGTGCCAGCAGTGAAGCGCGGGGGGGAGGGAATGAGCAGTTCTTC. This translates into CASSEARGGGNEQFF.

The chain couples TRBV28 to TRBJ1-2, with a tentative D call TRBD1 (6 bases). The V and J ends lost 7 bases and 8 bases respectively, with 17 bases between them. The CDR3 sequence is 13 residues long. CDR1 and CDR2 (germline): MDHEN, SYDVKM. For the CDR3, the DNA is TGTGCCAGCACCCCTACAGGGCGGGGGGGCTACACCTTC. Protein product: CASTPTGRGGYTF.

This clone showed up just a few times. The gene calls are TRBV2 and TRBJ2-2; D not certain. Germline V gives CDR1 SNHLY, CDR2 FYNNEI. V was clipped by 4 bases and J by 2 bases, with 11 bases between them. The CDR3 extends over 15 amino acids. CDR3 nucleotides: TGTGCCAGCAGTGGACGCCTAGTTAACACCGGGGAGCTGTTTTTT. It specifies CASSGRLVNTGELFF.